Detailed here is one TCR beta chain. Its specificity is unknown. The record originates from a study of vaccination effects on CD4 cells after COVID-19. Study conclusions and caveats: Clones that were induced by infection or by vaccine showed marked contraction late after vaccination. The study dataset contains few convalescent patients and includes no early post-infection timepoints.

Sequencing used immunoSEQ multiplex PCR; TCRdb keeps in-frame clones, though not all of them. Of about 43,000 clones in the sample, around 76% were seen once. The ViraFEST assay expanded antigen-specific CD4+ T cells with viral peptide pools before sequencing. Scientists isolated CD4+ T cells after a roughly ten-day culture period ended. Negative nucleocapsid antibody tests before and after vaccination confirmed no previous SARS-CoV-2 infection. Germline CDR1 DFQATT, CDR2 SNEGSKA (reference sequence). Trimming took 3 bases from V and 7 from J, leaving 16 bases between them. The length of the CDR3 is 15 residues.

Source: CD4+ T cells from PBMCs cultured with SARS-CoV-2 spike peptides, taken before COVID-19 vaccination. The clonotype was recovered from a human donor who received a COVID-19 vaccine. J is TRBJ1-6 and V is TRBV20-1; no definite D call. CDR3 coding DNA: TGCAGTGCTAGTGAGGGCGGGTTTAAAAATTCACCCCTCCACTTT. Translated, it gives CSASEGGFKNSPLHF.